This T cell receptor beta chain appears in the sequencing data of a study of somatic mutations in cytotoxic T cells in rheumatoid arthritis (dated by TCRdb to 2017 to 2019). In terms of the full investigation: Peripheral blood (roughly 33 ml EDTA) was collected from patients immediately after diagnosis and before any treatment began. TCRB deep sequencing covered roughly 60 patients with rheumatoid arthritis along with 20 healthy controls. Patients and controls did not essentially differ in median age, which was nearly identical between the groups. To characterize clonality, the study used TCRB deep sequencing while asking whether somatic mutations are carried by expanded CD8+ T-cell clones in newly diagnosed, untreated rheumatoid arthritis. Some T-cell populations stained with V beta antibodies were sorted by flow on a FACSAria II or Sony SH800 to nearly 100% purity, with sorted V beta1+ cells additionally subjected to TCRB sequencing.

As for this clone: Its recognized antigen is unknown. Per-base qualities were not stored, and no clone one base away is much larger.

General findings and caveats noted by the study authors: CD8+ clonality increased with age in patients (Spearman r of about 0.45) but not in healthy controls. Viral specificity could not be ruled out by absence from virus-specific databases, and the antigen targets of the expanded CD8+ clones remained unknown. The slight underrepresentation of TRBV07 in patients was not corrected for multiple comparisons. The largest CD8+ clone made up more than 20% of CD8+ cells in 8 of 65 patients, and blood and synovial fluid shared several identical CD8+ TCRB sequences. CD8+ T-cell clonality did not differ significantly between rheumatoid arthritis patients and age-matched healthy controls.

The CDR3 runs 14 amino acids, cysteine and phenylalanine included. Just CDR3 DNA is preserved here, 42 bases in frame from base 1. From a lookup of the germline V gene (reference sequence), CDR1 and CDR2 are LNHDA and SQIVND. The V end loses 6 bases and the J end loses 3 bases, and a stretch of 15 bases separates them. Flow cytometry confirmed the purity of CD4+ and CD8+ cells that had been isolated by positive magnetic bead selection on an AutoMACS. Clonal expansions were first screened by flow cytometry with a TCR V beta antibody panel, then characterized by TCRB deep sequencing of sorted CD8+ fractions. Peripheral blood mononuclear cells were isolated by Ficoll-Paque PLUS density gradient separation. Nucleospin Tissue or Tissue XS kits were used to extract DNA from CD4-enriched, CD8-enriched or PBMC samples, and a Qubit 2.0 fluorometer was used for quantification. The immunoSEQ assay was applied to genomic DNA for TCRB CDR3 sequencing. As for the original processing: Published virus-specific TCRB sequences were compared with patient CD8+ clones larger than 1%, and only a few matches were found. Analyses were restricted to productive TCRB rearrangements. A clone was defined by a unique TCRB CDR3 sequence, and clonality was computed as a productive clonality index based on Shannon entropy. To calculate repertoire overlap between two samples, the template counts of each clone were considered relative to each sample's total templates. V-gene usage from TCRB sequencing and V-gene usage measured by flow cytometry were correlated (Spearman r of 0.61). As stored in TCRdb, this immuneACCESS dataset retains in-frame rearrangements with V and J assigned. A fraction of the clones does not appear; measured against another copy, unresolved V genes explain less than half of the discrepancy, and the remainder lacks a known reason. That table is the source of V, J and clone size, and D and trimming were worked out from the DNA. The sample records some 7,900 clones, about 70% of which are singletons. Around 16% of the sample is taken by the ten largest.

This receptor chain uses TRBV19 and TRBJ2-7, and possibly TRBD1, on 6 matching bases. Sequencing was performed on CD8+ T cells sorted from blood. This TCR derives from an adult with rheumatoid arthritis. The bases read TGTGCCAGTAGCCTGAGCCGGGACAACTACGAGCAGTACTTC. Translation gives CASSLSRDNYEQYF.